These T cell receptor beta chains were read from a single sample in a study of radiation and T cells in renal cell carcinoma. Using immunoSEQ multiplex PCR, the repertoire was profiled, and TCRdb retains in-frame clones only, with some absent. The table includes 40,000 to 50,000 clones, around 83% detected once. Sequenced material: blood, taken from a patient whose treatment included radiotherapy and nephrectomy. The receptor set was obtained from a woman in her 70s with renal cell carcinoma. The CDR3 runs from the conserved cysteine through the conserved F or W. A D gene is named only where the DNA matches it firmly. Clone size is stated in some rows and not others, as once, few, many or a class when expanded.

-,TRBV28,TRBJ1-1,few,TGTGCCAGCAATCAATATGGGGCCGGTGGCACTGAAGCTTTCTTT,CASNQYGAGGTEAFF
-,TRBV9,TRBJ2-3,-,TGTGCCAGCAGCGTAGGAGCGTGGGGAGGCACAGATACGCAGTATTTT,CASSVGAWGGTDTQYF
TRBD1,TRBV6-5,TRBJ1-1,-,TGTGCCAGCAGTTACCTAGACAGGGACACTGAAGCTTTCTTT,CASSYLDRDTEAFF
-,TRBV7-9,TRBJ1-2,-,TGTGCCAGCAGCCAGGGCGGGGCCTACACCTTC,CASSQGGAYTF
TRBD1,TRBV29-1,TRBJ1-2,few,TGCAGCGACGACAGGGGGGGCTATGGCTACACCTTC,CSDDRGGYGYTF
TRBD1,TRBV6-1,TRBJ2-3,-,TGTGCCAGCAGTGCCTGGGACAGGGGGCTGGCAGATACGCAGTATTTT,CASSAWDRGLADTQYF
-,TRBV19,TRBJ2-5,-,TGTGCCAGTAGTAGCCGGGCTAGCGCGACTACCCAAGAGACCCAGTACTTC,CASSSRASATTQETQYF
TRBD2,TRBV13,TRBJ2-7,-,TGTGCCAGCAGCCGAATGACTAGCGGGGGGGCCGGCGAGCAGTACTTC,CASSRMTSGGAGEQYF
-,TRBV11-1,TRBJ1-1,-,TGTGCCAGCAGCCCGCGACGGACTTTTGAAGCTTTCTTT,CASSPRRTFEAFF
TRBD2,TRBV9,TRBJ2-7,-,TGTGCCAGCAGCAGAGATAGCGGGAGAATCTACGAGCAGTACTTC,CASSRDSGRIYEQYF
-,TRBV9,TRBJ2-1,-,TGTGCCAGCAGCGTAGGACGGCTAGTGCAAACCTACAATGAGCAGTTCTTC,CASSVGRLVQTYNEQFF
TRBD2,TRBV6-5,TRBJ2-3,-,TGTGCCAGCAGGGACGGGGGGTGGAGCACAGATACGCAGTATTTT,CASRDGGWSTDTQYF
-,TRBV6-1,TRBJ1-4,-,TGTGCCAGCAGTGGCCAGGGGATCCTTAATGAAAAACTGTTTTTT,CASSGQGILNEKLFF
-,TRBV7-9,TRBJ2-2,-,TGTGCCAGCAGTCCACCGGCCGGGGAGCTGTTTTTT,CASSPPAGELFF
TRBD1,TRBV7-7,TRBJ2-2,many,TGTGCCAGCAGCTCATATGGGGGACAGGGGCCCGCCGGGGAGCTGTTTTTT,CASSSYGGQGPAGELFF
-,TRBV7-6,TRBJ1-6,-,TGTGCCAGCAGCTTAGAGTTTGCGACTACGAGCTCCTATAATTCACCCCTCCACTTT,CASSLEFATTSSYNSPLHF
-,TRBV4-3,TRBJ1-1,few,TGCGCCAGCAGCCAAGGTGTCTATGGTACTGAAGCTTTCTTT,CASSQGVYGTEAFF
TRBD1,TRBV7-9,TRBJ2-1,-,TGTGCCAGCAGCTCACCGGACAGGGACCCGGTCAATGAGCAGTTCTTC,CASSSPDRDPVNEQFF
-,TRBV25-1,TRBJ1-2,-,TGTGCCAGCCAGAAGGACCATGGTGGCTACACCTTC,CASQKDHGGYTF
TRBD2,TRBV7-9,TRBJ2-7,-,TGTGCCAGCAGCCCCGGTGGGGGACTAGCGGGATCTGAGCAGTACTTC,CASSPGGGLAGSEQYF
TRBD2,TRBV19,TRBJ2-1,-,TGTGCCAGTAGTACATCCGGGACTAGCTCCTACAATGAGCAGTTCTTC,CASSTSGTSSYNEQFF
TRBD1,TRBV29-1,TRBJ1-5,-,TGCAGCGTGGGGACAGGGTCCAATCAGCCCCAGCATTTT,CSVGTGSNQPQHF
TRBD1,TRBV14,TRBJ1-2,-,TGTGCCAGCAGCCATCTACAGGGGGCTGTCGATGGCTACACCTTC,CASSHLQGAVDGYTF
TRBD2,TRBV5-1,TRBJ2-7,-,TGCGCCAGCAGCTTGGCGGGGGGGACCAACGAGCAGTACTTC,CASSLAGGTNEQYF